The 5 T cell receptor beta chains in this list originate from one sample, sequenced in a study of cytomegalovirus exposure and HLA in healthy donors. PCR amplification relied on 60 Vbeta primers (plus 13 Jbeta primers). TCRdb keeps only in-frame clones here, not all; method: immunoSEQ multiplex PCR. The table lists tens of thousands of clones, 77% of them singletons, with 2.5% to 4% in the top ten. Sequencing input: PBMCs. The receptors were gathered from a woman between 40 and 55 years old in good health and CMV-seropositive.

The rearrangement joins TRBV5-1 to TRBJ2-6, with D tentatively TRBD1 (6 bases). The length of the CDR3 is 18 residues. Germline CDR1 and CDR2: SGHRS and YFSETQ. Trimming removed 2 bases at V and 0 bases at J, with 15 bases between. In DNA form, the CDR3 reads TGCGCCAGCAGCTTCTCTCCGGGACACCTCTCTGGGGCCAACGTCCTGACTTTC. This translates into CASSFSPGHLSGANVLTF.

The chain combines TRBV30 with TRBJ1-2; D is unclear. Germline values: CDR1 GTSNPN, CDR2 SVGIG (reference sequence). This CDR3 comprises 14 residues. Trimming removed 3 bases at V and 0 bases at J, with 11 bases between. CDR3 DNA: TGTGCCTGGAGGGGCGGGGTGGCTAACTATGGCTACACCTTC. Translated, it gives CAWRGGVANYGYTF.

The CDR3 spells CASSLDKPDRGDGYTF. DNA for the CDR3: TGCGCCAGCAGCTTGGATAAACCCGACAGGGGAGATGGCTACACCTTC. The chain employs TRBV5-1 and TRBJ1-2; 8 bases map to TRBD1. V shed 0 bases and J 6 bases; nucleotides not matched to a gene: 10. The germline V gene encodes CDR1 SGHRS and CDR2 YFSETQ. The CDR3 loop spans 16 amino acids.

This clone appeared a few times. This chain links TRBV6-5 with TRBJ1-1; D remains ambiguous. The germline V gene encodes CDR1 MNHEY and CDR2 SVGAGI. The CDR3 is made up of 14 amino acids. V was clipped by 0 bases and J by 3 bases, with 8 bases between them. For the CDR3, the DNA is TGTGCCAGCAGTTACTCTTCGGTACACACTGAAGCTTTCTTT. Its translation is CASSYSSVHTEAFF.

This clone has a handful of counts. The chain uses TRBV5-1 and TRBJ1-1; 7 bases fit TRBD1. J lost 0 bases, V lost 4 bases, and 9 bases had no gene match. CDR1 is SGHRS, CDR2 YFSETQ, per germline. This CDR3 region has 16 residues. The CDR3 reads CASSPWTGIVNTEAFF. CDR3 coding DNA: TGCGCCAGCAGCCCCTGGACAGGAATCGTGAACACTGAAGCTTTCTTT.